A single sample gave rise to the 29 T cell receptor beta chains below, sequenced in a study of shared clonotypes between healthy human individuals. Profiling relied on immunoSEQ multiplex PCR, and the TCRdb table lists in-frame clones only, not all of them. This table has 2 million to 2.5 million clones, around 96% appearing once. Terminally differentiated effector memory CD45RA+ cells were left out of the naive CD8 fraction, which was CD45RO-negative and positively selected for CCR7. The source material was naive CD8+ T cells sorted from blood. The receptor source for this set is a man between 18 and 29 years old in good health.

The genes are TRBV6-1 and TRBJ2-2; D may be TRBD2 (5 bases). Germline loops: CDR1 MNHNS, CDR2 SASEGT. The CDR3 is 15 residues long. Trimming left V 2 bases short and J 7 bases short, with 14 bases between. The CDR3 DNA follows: TGTGCCAGCAGTGAACTAGCCGAGGGCGTCGGGGAGCTGTTTTTT. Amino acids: CASSELAEGVGELFF.

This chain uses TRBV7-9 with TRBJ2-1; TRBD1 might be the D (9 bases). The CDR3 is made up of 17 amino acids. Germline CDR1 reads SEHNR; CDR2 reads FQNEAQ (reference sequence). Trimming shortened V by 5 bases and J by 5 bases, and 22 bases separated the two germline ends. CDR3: CASSRPRGGTGHNEQFF. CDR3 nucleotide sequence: TGTGCCAGCAGCCGTCCCCGGGGGGGGACAGGGCACAATGAGCAGTTCTTC. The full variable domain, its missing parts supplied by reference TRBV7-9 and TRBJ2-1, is DTGVSQNPRHKITKRGQNVTFRCDPISEHNRLYWYRQTLGQGPEFLTYFQNEAQLEKSRLLSDRFSAERPKGSFSTLEIQRTEQGDSAMYLCASSRPRGGTGHNEQFFGPGTRLTVL.

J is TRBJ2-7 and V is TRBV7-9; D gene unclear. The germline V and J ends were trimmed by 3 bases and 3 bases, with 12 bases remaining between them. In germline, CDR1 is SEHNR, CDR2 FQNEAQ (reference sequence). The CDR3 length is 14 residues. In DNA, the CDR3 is TGTGCCAGCAGCTTTTGGGATGGGGTCTACGAGCAGTACTTC. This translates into CASSFWDGVYEQYF.

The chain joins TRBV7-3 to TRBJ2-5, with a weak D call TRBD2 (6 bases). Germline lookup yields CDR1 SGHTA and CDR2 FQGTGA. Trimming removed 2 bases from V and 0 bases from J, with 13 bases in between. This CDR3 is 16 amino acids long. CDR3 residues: CASSLGTSPYQETQYF. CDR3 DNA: TGTGCCAGCAGCTTAGGCACTAGCCCGTACCAAGAGACCCAGTACTTC.

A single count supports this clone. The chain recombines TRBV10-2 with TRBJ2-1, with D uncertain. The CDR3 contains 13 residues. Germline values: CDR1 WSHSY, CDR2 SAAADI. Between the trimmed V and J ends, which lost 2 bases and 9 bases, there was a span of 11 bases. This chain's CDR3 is CASSELDFSEQFF. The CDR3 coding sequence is TGCGCCAGCAGTGAGCTAGATTTCAGTGAGCAGTTCTTC.

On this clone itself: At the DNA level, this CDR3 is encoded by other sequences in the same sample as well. Written as DNA, the CDR3 is TGTGCCAGCAGTGAAGGCTACGAGCAGTACTTC. It specifies CASSEGYEQYF. The chain recombines TRBV25-1 with TRBJ2-7; D is unclear. V gave up 2 bases and J gave up 3 bases, with 2 bases separating them. The CDR3 length is 11 residues. Germline-derived CDR1 and CDR2 are MGHDK and SYGVNS.

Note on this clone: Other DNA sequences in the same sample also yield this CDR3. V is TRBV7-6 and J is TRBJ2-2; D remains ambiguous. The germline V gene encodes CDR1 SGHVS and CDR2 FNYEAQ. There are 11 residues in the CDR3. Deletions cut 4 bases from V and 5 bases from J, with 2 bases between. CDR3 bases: TGTGCCAGCAGCTCTACCGGGGAGCTGTTTTTT. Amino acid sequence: CASSSTGELFF.

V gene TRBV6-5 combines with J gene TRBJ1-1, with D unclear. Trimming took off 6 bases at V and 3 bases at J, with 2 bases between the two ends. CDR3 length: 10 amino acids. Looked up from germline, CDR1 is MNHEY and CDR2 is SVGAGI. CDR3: CASSHTEAFF. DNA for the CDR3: TGTGCCAGCAGCCACACTGAAGCTTTCTTT.

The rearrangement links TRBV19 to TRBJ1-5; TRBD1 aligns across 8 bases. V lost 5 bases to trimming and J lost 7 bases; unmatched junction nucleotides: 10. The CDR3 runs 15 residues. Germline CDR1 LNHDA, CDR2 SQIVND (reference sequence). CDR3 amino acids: CASSPQGAGGQPQHF. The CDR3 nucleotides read TGTGCCAGTAGTCCCCAGGGGGCTGGCGGGCAGCCCCAGCATTTT.

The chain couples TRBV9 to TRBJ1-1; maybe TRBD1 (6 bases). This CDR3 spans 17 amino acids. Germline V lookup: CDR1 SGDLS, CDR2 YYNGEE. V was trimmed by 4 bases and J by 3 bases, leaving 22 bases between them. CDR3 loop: CASSTPGGQKGDTEAFF. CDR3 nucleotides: TGTGCCAGCAGCACCCCCGGGGGGCAAAAAGGAGACACTGAAGCTTTCTTT.

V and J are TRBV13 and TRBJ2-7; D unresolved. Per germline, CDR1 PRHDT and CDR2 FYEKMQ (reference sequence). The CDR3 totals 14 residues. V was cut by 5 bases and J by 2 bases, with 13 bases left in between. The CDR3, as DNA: TGTGCCAGCAGCGCGACAAAGGAAGCCTACGAGCAGTACTTC. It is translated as CASSATKEAYEQYF. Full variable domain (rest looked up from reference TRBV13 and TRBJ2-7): AAGVIQSPRHLIKEKRETATLKCYPIPRHDTVYWYQQGPGQDPQFLISFYEKMQSDKGSIPDRFSAQQFSDYHSELNMSSLELGDSALYFCASSATKEAYEQYFGPGTRLTVT.

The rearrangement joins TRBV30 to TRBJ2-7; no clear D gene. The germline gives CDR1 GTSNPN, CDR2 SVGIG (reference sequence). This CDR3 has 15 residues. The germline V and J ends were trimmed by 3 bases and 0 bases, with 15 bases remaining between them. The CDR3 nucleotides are TGTGCCTGGAGCTCACCCCAATTTGGCTCCTACGAGCAGTACTTC. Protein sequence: CAWSSPQFGSYEQYF.

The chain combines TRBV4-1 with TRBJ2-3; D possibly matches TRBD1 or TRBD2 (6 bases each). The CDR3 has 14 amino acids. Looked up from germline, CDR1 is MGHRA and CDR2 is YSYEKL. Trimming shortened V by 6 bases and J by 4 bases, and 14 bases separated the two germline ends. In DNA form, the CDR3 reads TGCGCCAGCAGAAGAAGTAGGGGGGCAGATACGCAGTATTTT. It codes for CASRRSRGADTQYF.

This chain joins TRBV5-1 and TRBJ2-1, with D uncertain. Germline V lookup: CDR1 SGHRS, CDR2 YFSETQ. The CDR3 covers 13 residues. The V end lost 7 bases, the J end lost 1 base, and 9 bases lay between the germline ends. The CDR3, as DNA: TGCGCCAGCGGTTTTGGATCCTACAATGAGCAGTTCTTC. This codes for CASGFGSYNEQFF.

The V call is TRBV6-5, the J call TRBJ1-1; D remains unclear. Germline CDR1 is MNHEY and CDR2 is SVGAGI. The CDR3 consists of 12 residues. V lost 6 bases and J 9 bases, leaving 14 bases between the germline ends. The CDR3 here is CASSPNTEKAFF. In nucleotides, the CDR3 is TGTGCCAGCAGCCCAAACACCGAGAAAGCTTTCTTT.

Here the CDR3 DNA reads TGCGCCAGCAGCTTGGATGGCCTCAGCTCCTATAATTCACCCCTCCACTTT. Its protein is CASSLDGLSSYNSPLHF. The J gene is TRBJ1-6, the V gene TRBV5-1; no reliable D call. V lost 0 bases to trimming and J lost 0 bases, with 10 bases between them. Germline V gives CDR1 SGHRS, CDR2 YFSETQ. The CDR3 runs 17 residues.

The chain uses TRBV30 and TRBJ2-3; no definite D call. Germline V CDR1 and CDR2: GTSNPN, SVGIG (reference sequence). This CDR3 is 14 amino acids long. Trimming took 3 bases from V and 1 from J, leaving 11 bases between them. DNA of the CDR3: TGTGCCTGGAGCGCCCTTCGGGGCACAGATACGCAGTATTTT. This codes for CAWSALRGTDTQYF.

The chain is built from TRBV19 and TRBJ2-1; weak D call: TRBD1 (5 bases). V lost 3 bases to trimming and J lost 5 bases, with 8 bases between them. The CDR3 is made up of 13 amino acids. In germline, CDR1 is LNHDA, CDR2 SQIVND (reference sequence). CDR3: CASSIRQNNEQFF. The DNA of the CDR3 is TGTGCCAGTAGTATCCGACAGAACAATGAGCAGTTCTTC.

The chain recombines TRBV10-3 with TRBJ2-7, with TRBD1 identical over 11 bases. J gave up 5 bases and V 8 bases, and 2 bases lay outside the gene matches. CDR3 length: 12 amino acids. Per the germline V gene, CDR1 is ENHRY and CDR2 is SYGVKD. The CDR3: CAIGQGAHEQYF. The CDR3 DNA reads TGTGCCATCGGACAGGGGGCCCACGAGCAGTACTTC.

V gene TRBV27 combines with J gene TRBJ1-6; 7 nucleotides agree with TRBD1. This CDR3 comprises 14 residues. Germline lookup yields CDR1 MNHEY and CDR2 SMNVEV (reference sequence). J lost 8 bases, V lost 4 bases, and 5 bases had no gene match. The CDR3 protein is CASSWDSSYSPLHF. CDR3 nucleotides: TGTGCCAGCAGTTGGGACAGCTCCTATTCACCCCTCCACTTT.

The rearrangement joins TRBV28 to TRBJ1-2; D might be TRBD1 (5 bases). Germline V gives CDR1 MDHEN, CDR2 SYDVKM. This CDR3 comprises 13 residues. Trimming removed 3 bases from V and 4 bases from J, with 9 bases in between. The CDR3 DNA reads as TGTGCCAGCAGTTTGGGGCAGACCTATGGCTACACCTTC. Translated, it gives CASSLGQTYGYTF.

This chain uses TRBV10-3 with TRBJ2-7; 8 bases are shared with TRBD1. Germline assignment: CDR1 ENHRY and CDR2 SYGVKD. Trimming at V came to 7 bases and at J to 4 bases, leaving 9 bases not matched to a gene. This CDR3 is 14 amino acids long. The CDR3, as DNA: TGTGCCATCAAACCGACAGGGGAAGAGTACGAGCAGTACTTC. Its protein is CAIKPTGEEYEQYF.

CDR3 loop: CASSHTTENPSGNTIYF. The DNA for the CDR3 is TGCGCCAGCAGCCATACTACCGAGAATCCAAGTGGAAACACCATATATTTT. This rearrangement joins TRBV4-3 to TRBJ1-3; D not resolved. The CDR3 spans 17 residues. From germline, CDR1 is LGHNA and CDR2 YSLEER. V lost 3 bases, J lost 3 bases, and 18 bases lay in between.

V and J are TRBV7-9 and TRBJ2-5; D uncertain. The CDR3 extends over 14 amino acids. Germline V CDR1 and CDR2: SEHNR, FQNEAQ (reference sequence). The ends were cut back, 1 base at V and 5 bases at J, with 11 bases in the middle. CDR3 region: CASSLVMLGETQYF. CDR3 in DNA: TGTGCCAGCAGCTTAGTGATGTTGGGGGAGACCCAGTACTTC.

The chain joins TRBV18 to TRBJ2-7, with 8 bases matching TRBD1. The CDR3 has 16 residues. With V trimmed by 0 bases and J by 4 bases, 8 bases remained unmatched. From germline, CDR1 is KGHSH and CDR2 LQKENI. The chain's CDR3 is CASSPPNPGGLYEQYF. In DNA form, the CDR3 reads TGTGCCAGCTCACCACCTAATCCAGGGGGCTTATACGAGCAGTACTTC.

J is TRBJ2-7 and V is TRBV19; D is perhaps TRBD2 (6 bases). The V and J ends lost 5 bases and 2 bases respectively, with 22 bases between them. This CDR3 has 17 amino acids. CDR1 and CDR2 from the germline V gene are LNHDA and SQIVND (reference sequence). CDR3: CASSPFHTGTPTYEQYF. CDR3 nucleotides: TGTGCCAGTAGTCCCTTCCACACCGGGACTCCTACCTACGAGCAGTACTTC.

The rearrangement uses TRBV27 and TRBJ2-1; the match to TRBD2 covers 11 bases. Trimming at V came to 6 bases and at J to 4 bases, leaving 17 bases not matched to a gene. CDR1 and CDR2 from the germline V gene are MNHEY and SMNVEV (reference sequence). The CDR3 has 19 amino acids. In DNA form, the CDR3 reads TGTGCCAGCAGCTCCGGGACTAGCGGAACCCATTGGGCTTACAATGAGCAGTTCTTC. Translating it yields CASSSGTSGTHWAYNEQFF.

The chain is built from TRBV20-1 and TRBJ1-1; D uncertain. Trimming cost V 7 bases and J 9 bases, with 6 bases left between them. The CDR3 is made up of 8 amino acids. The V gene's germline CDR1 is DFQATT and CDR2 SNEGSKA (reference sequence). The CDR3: CSVSQAFF. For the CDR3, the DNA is TGCAGTGTTAGTCAAGCTTTCTTT.

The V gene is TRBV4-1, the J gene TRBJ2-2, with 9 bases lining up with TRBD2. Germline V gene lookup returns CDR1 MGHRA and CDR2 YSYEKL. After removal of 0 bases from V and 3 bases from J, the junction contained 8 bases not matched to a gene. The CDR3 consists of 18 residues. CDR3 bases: TGCGCCAGCAGCCAAGATGCTCCGGGACTAGCCGACACCGGGGAGCTGTTTTTT. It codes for CASSQDAPGLADTGELFF.